This TCR beta chain was sequenced in a study of technical replicates of blood from several donors. Germline CDR1 and CDR2: SEHNR and FQNEAQ (reference sequence). The CDR3 sequence is 15 residues long. The V and J ends lost 2 bases and 1 base respectively, with 11 bases between them. The method was immunoSEQ multiplex PCR; TCRdb's version includes in-frame clones alone and lacks a portion of them. Altogether approximately 93,000 clones are present, roughly 94% being singletons, with the ten largest covering 0.2% to 0.3%. The material sequenced was T cells isolated from PBMCs. The chain combines TRBV7-9 with TRBJ1-1; weak D call: TRBD1 (6 bases). The receptor was isolated from a human donor in good health. CDR3 bases: TGTGCCAGCAGCTTAAAAGCAGGGGCGAACACTGAAGCTTTCTTT. Translation: CASSLKAGANTEAFF.